The 20 T cell receptor beta chains listed next were all sequenced from one sample in a study of blood T cell repertoires in COVID-19. The assay was immunoSEQ multiplex PCR, and TCRdb's table has in-frame clones only and misses some. The data hold roughly 100,000 clones, with roughly nine tenths observed a single time. Sequenced sample: peripheral blood. The receptors were sampled from a human donor in a cohort sampled during active COVID-19.

The CDR3 nucleotides are TGTGCTAGTGGTTCGACCCTAGGGACAGATGCACGGTACAAGGAAAAACTGTTTTTT. Translation: CASGSTLGTDARYKEKLFF. The genes are TRBV12-5 and TRBJ1-4, with 7 bases aligning to TRBD1. CDR3 length: 19 amino acids. From germline, CDR1 is LGHNT and CDR2 FRNRAP. Germline trimming cut 4 bases from V and 8 bases from J; bases unmatched to any gene: 22.

The chain joins TRBV5-1 to TRBJ2-5; possible D gene TRBD1, 6 bases. V lost 6 bases to trimming and J lost 5 bases, with 14 bases between them. The CDR3 consists of 13 residues. CDR1 and CDR2 (germline): SGHRS, YFSETQ. Here the CDR3 DNA reads TGCGCCAGCAACCCGGAACAGGGCGAGACCCAGTACTTC. Translation: CASNPEQGETQYF.

The chain employs TRBV5-4 and TRBJ1-6; D unclear. This CDR3 region has 15 residues. With 4 bases removed from V and 1 base from J, the gap between germline ends came to 9 bases. Germline CDR1 is SGHNT and CDR2 is YYREEE (reference sequence). The CDR3 sequence: CASSAGGSYNSPLHF. As DNA, the CDR3 is TGTGCCAGCAGCGCGGGAGGGTCCTATAATTCACCCCTCCACTTT.

The chain uses TRBV2 and TRBJ2-5; TRBD2 aligns across 7 bases. V lost 1 base and J lost 0; bases outside the gene matches: 5. Germline loops: CDR1 SNHLY, CDR2 FYNNEI. The CDR3 runs to 16 residues. The CDR3 coding sequence is TGTGCCAGCAGTGAAGGGCTAGCGGATTACCAAGAGACCCAGTACTTC. Residues: CASSEGLADYQETQYF.

The rearrangement joins TRBV7-9 to TRBJ1-3; possible D gene TRBD1, 5 bases. The CDR3 is made up of 16 amino acids. CDR1 is SEHNR, CDR2 FQNEAQ, per germline (reference sequence). V lost 5 bases and J lost 0, with 14 bases in between. CDR3 in DNA: TGTGCCAGCAGCCTACGGGGACTGAACTCTGGAAACACCATATATTTT. Encoded protein: CASSLRGLNSGNTIYF.

The chain uses TRBV7-9 and TRBJ2-3; 9 bases agree with TRBD2. CDR1 and CDR2 from the germline V gene are SEHNR and FQNEAQ (reference sequence). Losses at the gene ends were 5 bases for V and 2 bases for J; bases not matched to a gene: 5. The CDR3 consists of 15 residues. Here the CDR3 reads CASSQQRGATDTQYF. The CDR3 nucleotides read TGTGCCAGCAGCCAGCAGCGGGGGGCCACAGATACGCAGTATTTT.

The V and J genes are TRBV24-1 and TRBJ2-3; D remains ambiguous. Trimming took off 0 bases at V and 1 base at J, with 4 bases between the two ends. The CDR3 length is 14 residues. CDR1 is KGHDR, CDR2 SFDVKD, per germline. The CDR3 DNA is TGTGCCACCAGTGATTTGTCAGGCACAGATACGCAGTATTTT. It encodes CATSDLSGTDTQYF.

This clone was picked up a small number of times. This chain connects TRBV6-5 to TRBJ1-6; D remains ambiguous. Germline CDR1 is MNHEY and CDR2 is SVGAGI. Between the trimmed V and J ends, which lost 2 bases and 10 bases, there was a span of 12 bases. This CDR3 has 14 amino acids. CDR3 nucleotide sequence: TGTGCCAGCAGTTACAGGAGGGTTCGGTCACCCCTCCACTTT. Its translation: CASSYRRVRSPLHF.

The J gene is TRBJ2-6, the V gene TRBV18, with a possible D match to TRBD1 (7 bases). Germline CDR1 KGHSH, CDR2 LQKENI. This CDR3 spans 18 amino acids. V was pared by 5 bases and J by 0 bases, with 17 bases between. The CDR3 coding sequence is TGTGCCAGCTCAACGAAGTCAGGGGGAGGCTCTGGGGCCAACGTCCTGACTTTC. Its translation: CASSTKSGGGSGANVLTF.

The chain recombines TRBV29-1 with TRBJ2-7, with a possible D match to TRBD1 (6 bases). This CDR3 is built from 15 residues. Germline lookup yields CDR1 SQVTM and CDR2 ANQGSEA. The V gene lost 4 bases and the J gene lost 0 bases, with 16 bases spanning the gap. This CDR3 reads CSVAWGPSGSYEQYF. In nucleotides, the CDR3 is TGCAGCGTTGCCTGGGGGCCATCGGGCTCCTACGAGCAGTACTTC.

CDR3 loop: CAWTRGGGKNIQYF. The DNA of the CDR3 is TGTGCCTGGACTCGGGGCGGGGGCAAAAACATTCAGTACTTC. The chain links TRBV30 to TRBJ2-4; 7 bases agree with TRBD2. With 4 bases clipped from V and 3 bases from J, the junction kept 6 bases outside the gene matches. The V gene's germline CDR1 is GTSNPN and CDR2 SVGIG (reference sequence). The CDR3 extends over 14 amino acids.

This chain connects TRBV18 to TRBJ1-1; D is uncertain. Per the germline V gene, CDR1 is KGHSH and CDR2 is LQKENI. V lost 1 base, J lost 0 bases, and 6 bases lay in between. CDR3 length: 14 amino acids. CDR3 bases: TGTGCCAGCTCACCACAGAGCGTGAACACTGAAGCTTTCTTT. Translation: CASSPQSVNTEAFF.

This chain joins TRBV9 and TRBJ2-3, with 8 bases identical to TRBD1. CDR3 size: 15 residues. The germline V gene has CDR1 SGDLS and CDR2 YYNGEE. V lost 3 bases and J lost 0; bases outside the gene matches: 3. CDR3 in amino acids: CASSDTGGSTDTQYF. The CDR3 nucleotides are TGTGCCAGCAGCGACACAGGGGGAAGCACAGATACGCAGTATTTT.

The CDR3 is CASSALAGPDTQYF. CDR3 nucleotides: TGTGCCAGCAGCGCACTAGCGGGACCAGATACGCAGTATTTT. The rearrangement joins TRBV2 to TRBJ2-3, with 10 bases aligning to TRBD2. The CDR3 is 14 amino acids. V dropped 6 bases and J dropped 4; count of bases not matched to a gene: 4. The V gene's germline CDR1 is SNHLY and CDR2 FYNNEI.

This sequence joins TRBV24-1 and TRBJ2-5; 12 bases are shared with TRBD1. Germline V gives CDR1 KGHDR, CDR2 SFDVKD. This CDR3 contains 15 residues. V lost 4 bases to trimming and J lost 5 bases; unmatched junction nucleotides: 4. The CDR3 here is CATSEWDRGRETQYF. The DNA for the CDR3 is TGTGCCACCAGTGAATGGGACAGGGGGCGGGAGACCCAGTACTTC.

The chain joins TRBV12-3 or TRBV12-4 to TRBJ1-1; D is ambiguous. Trimming shortened V by 7 bases and J by 4 bases, and 10 bases separated the two germline ends. This CDR3 spans 12 amino acids. The CDR3 is CASKSGGTEAFF. The CDR3 DNA sequence: TGTGCCAGCAAATCCGGAGGCACTGAAGCTTTCTTT.

The V gene is TRBV9, the J gene TRBJ2-3; 8 bases agree with TRBD2. Germline V gene lookup returns CDR1 SGDLS and CDR2 YYNGEE. The CDR3 sequence is 16 residues long. Unmatched junction bases numbered 10, after V lost 3 bases and J lost 4 bases. Here the CDR3 DNA reads TGTGCCAGCAGCGCAACTAGCGGTATAGCTTCAGATACGCAGTATTTT. This gives the protein CASSATSGIASDTQYF.

The chain uses TRBV29-1 and TRBJ2-5; D uncertain. V was shortened by 3 bases and J by 5 bases, with 4 bases between the two germline ends. CDR3 length equals 10 residues. The germline V gene has CDR1 SQVTM and CDR2 ANQGSEA. Here the CDR3 reads CSVDRETQYF. Here the CDR3 DNA reads TGCAGCGTTGACCGGGAGACCCAGTACTTC.

This clone has more than one count but fewer than ten. The chain has TRBV19 and TRBJ1-6; D may be TRBD1 (5 bases). This CDR3 is 16 amino acids long. Trimming removed 3 bases from V and 7 bases from J, with 16 bases in between. Per the germline V gene, CDR1 is LNHDA and CDR2 is SQIVND (reference sequence). CDR3 loop: CASSILGGARNSPLHF. The CDR3 DNA sequence: TGTGCCAGTAGTATCTTGGGGGGAGCCCGCAATTCACCCCTCCACTTT. The full variable domain, its missing parts supplied by reference TRBV19 and TRBJ1-6, is DGGITQSPKYLFRKEGQNVTLSCEQNLNHDAMYWYRQDPGQGLRLIYYSQIVNDFQKGDIAEGYSVSREKKESFPLTVTSAQKNPTAFYLCASSILGGARNSPLHFGNGTRLTVT.

V usage is TRBV4-1 and J usage is TRBJ2-7; D may be TRBD1 (5 bases). Germline V gene data show CDR1 as MGHRA and CDR2 as YSYEKL. There are 16 residues in the CDR3. V lost 2 bases and J lost 6, with 20 bases in between. CDR3 region: CASSQPYRGKMPEQYF. In DNA form, the CDR3 reads TGCGCCAGCAGCCAACCCTATAGGGGAAAGATGCCCGAGCAGTACTTC.